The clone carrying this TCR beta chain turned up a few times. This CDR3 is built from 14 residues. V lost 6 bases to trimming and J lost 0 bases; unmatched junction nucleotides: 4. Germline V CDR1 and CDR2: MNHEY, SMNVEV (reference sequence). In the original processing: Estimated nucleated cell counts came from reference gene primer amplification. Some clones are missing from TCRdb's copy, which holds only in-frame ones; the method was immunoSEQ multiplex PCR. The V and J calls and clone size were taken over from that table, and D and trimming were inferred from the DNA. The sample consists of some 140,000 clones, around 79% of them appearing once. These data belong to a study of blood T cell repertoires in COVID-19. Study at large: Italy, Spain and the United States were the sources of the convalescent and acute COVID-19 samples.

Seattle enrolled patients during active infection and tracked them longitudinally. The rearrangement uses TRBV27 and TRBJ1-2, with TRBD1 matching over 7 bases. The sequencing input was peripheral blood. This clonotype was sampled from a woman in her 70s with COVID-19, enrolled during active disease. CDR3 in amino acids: CASRTGFPNYGYTF. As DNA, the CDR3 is TGTGCCAGCAGGACAGGGTTTCCTAACTATGGCTACACCTTC.